The clone carrying this TCR beta chain was counted ten times or more. This CDR3 region has 14 residues. Germline CDR1 reads SGHAT; CDR2 reads FQDESV (reference sequence). Trimming stripped 1 base from V and 1 base from J, with 4 bases between. The data stem from a study of T cells in Graves' hyperthyroidism and ophthalmopathy. Using RNA transcripts as the source, TCR beta CDR3 regions were amplified. During a first-round RT-PCR of the TCR CDR3, the HTBI primer set was used. TCRdb called the multiplex PCR reads again in MiXCR, with one record for every CDR3 protein. The sample carries 300,000 or so distinct CDR3 sequences, roughly a fifth recorded once.

The specimen sequenced was blood. J is TRBJ2-2 and V is TRBV11-1; unclear D gene. This receptor was identified in a woman in her forties or fifties with Graves' hyperthyroidism. The CDR3 DNA follows: TGTGCCAGCAGCTTAGTAAAGAACACCGGGGAGCTGTTTTTT. This encodes CASSLVKNTGELFF. The full variable domain, rest sourced from reference TRBV11-1 and TRBJ2-2, is EAEVAQSPRYKITEKSQAVAFWCDPISGHATLYWYRQILGQGPELLVQFQDESVVDDSQLPKDRFSAERLKGVDSTLKIQPAELGDSAMYLCASSLVKNTGELFFGEGSRLTVL.